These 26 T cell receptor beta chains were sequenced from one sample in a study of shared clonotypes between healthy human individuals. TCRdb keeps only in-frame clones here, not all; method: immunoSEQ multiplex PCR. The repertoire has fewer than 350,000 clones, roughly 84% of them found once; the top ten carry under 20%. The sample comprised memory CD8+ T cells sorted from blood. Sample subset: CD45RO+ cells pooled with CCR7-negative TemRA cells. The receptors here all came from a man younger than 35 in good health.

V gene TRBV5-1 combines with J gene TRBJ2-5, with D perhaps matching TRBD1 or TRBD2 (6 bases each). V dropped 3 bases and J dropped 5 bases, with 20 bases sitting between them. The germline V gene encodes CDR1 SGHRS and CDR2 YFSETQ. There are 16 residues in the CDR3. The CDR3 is CASSSRGRALGETQYF. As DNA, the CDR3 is TGCGCCAGCAGCTCCCGGGGGCGGGCCCTCGGGGAGACCCAGTACTTC.

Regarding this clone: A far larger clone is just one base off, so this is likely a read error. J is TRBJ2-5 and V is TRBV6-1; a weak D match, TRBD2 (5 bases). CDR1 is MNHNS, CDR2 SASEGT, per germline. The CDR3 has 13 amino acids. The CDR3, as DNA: TGTGTCAGCAGTGATGAGGGTCCGGAGACCCAGTACTTC. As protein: CVSSDEGPETQYF.

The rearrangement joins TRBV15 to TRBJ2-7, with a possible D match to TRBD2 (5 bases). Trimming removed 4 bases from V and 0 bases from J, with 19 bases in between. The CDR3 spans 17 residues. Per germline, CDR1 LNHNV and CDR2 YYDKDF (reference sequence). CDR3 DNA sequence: TGTGCCACCAGCACAAGACGGGGTCCTTTATCCTCCTACGAGCAGTACTTC. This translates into CATSTRRGPLSSYEQYF. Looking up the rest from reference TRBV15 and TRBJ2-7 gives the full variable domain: DAMVIQNPRYQVTQFGKPVTLSCSQTLNHNVMYWYQQKSSQAPKLLFHYYDKDFNNEADTPDNFQSRRPNTSFCFLDIRSPGLGDTAMYLCATSTRRGPLSSYEQYFGPGTRLTVT.

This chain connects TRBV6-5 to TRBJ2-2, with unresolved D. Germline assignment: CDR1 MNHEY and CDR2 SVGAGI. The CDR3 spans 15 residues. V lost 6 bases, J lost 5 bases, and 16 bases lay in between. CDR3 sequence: CASSRHLGWTGELFF. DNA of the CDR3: TGTGCCAGCAGCCGACACCTGGGGTGGACCGGGGAGCTGTTTTTT.

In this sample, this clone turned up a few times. DNA for the CDR3: TGTGCCAGGGTACAGGACAGGGATTACGAGCAGTACTTC. This sequence encodes CARVQDRDYEQYF. The rearrangement uses TRBV6-1 and TRBJ2-7; 8 nucleotides match TRBD1. This CDR3 spans 13 amino acids. With V trimmed by 9 bases and J by 4 bases, 8 bases remained unmatched. Germline values: CDR1 MNHNS, CDR2 SASEGT.

CDR3: CASTPRASGRGETQYF. The CDR3 bases are TGTGCCAGCACCCCACGGGCTAGCGGGAGGGGAGAGACCCAGTACTTC. The chain combines TRBV7-6 with TRBJ2-5, with 12 bases aligning to TRBD2. From germline, CDR1 is SGHVS and CDR2 FNYEAQ. The V and J ends lost 7 bases and 4 bases, in that order; junction bases with no gene match: 10. This CDR3 comprises 16 residues.

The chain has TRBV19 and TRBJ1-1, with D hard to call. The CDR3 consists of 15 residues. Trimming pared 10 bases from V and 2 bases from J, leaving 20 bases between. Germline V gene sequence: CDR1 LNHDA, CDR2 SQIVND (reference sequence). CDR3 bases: TGTGCCACTCGAACCTGGGTGGGAGTAAACACTGAAGCTTTCTTT. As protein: CATRTWVGVNTEAFF.

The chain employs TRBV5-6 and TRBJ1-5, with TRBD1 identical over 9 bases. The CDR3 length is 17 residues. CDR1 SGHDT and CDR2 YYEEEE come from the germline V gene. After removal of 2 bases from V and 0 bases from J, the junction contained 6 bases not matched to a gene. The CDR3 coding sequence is TGTGCCAGCAGCTTCGGGACAGGGACCTATAGCAATCAGCCCCAGCATTTT. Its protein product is CASSFGTGTYSNQPQHF.

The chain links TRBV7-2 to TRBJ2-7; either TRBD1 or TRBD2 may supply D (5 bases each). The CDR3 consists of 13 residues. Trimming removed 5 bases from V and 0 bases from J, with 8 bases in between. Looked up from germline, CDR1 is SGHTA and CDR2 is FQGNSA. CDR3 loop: CASSPGTSYEQYF. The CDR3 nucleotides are TGTGCCAGCAGCCCCGGGACCTCCTACGAGCAGTACTTC. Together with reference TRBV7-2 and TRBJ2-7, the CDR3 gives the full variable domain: GAGVSQSPSNKVTEKGKDVELRCDPISGHTALYWYRQSLGQGLEFLIYFQGNSAPDKSGLPSDRFSAERTGGSVSTLTIQRTQQEDSAVYLCASSPGTSYEQYFGPGTRLTVT.

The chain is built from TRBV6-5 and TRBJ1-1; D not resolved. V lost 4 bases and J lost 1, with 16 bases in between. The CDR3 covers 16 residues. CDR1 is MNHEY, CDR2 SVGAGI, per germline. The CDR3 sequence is CASSSLGTAENTEAFF. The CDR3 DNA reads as TGTGCCAGCAGTTCGCTAGGTACGGCCGAGAACACTGAAGCTTTCTTT.

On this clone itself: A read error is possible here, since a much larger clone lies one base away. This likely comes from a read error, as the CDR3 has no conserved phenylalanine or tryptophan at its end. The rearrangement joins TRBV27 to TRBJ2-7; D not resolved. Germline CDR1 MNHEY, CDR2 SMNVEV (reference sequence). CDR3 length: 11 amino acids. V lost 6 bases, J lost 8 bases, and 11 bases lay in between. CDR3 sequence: CASRVVGKQYL. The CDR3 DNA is TGTGCCAGCAGAGTGGTGGGTAAGCAGTACCTC.

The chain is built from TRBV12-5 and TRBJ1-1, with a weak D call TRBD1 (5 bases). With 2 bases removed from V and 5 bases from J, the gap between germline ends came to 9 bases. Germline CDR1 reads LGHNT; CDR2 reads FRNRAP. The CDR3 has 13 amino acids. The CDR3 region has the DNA TGTGCTAGTGGTTTGATGGGGGGAACTGAAGCTTTCTTT. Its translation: CASGLMGGTEAFF.

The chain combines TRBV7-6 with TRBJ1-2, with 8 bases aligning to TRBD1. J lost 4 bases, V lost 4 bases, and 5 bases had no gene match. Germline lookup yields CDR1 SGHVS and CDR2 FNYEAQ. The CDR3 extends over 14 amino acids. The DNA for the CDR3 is TGTGCCAGCAGCTCACGACAGGGGATCTATGGCTACACCTTC. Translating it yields CASSSRQGIYGYTF.

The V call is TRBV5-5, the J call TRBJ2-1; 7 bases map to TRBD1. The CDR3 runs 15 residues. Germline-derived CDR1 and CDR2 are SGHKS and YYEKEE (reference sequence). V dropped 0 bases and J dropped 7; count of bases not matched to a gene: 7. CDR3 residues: CASSLEGTDKNEQFF. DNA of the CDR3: TGTGCCAGCAGCTTGGAGGGGACAGATAAAAATGAGCAGTTCTTC.

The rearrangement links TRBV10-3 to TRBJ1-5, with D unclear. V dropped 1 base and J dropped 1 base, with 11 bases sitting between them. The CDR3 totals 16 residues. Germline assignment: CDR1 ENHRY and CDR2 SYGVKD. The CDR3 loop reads CAISEFVLNSNQPQHF. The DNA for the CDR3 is TGTGCCATCAGTGAGTTCGTTTTGAACAGCAATCAGCCCCAGCATTTT.

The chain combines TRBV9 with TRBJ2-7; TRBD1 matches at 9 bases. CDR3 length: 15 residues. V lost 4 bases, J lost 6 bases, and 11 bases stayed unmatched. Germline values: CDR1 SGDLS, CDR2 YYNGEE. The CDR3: CASSLGQDRGGEQYF. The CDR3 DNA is TGTGCCAGCAGCCTAGGTCAGGACAGGGGTGGCGAGCAGTACTTC.

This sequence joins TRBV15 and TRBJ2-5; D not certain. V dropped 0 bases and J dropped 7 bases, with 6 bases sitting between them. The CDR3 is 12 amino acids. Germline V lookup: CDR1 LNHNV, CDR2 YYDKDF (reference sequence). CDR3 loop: CATSRDVGTQYF. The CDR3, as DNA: TGTGCCACCAGCAGAGACGTGGGGACCCAGTACTTC.

In nucleotides, the CDR3 is TGTGCCAGCAGCTTACCTTCCTACAATGAGCAGTTCTTC. Encoded protein: CASSLPSYNEQFF. The V gene is TRBV7-9, the J gene TRBJ2-1, with D hard to call. The germline V and J ends were trimmed by 2 bases and 1 base, with 3 bases remaining between them. CDR1 is SEHNR and CDR2 is FQNEAQ in the germline V gene (reference sequence). This CDR3 is built from 13 residues.

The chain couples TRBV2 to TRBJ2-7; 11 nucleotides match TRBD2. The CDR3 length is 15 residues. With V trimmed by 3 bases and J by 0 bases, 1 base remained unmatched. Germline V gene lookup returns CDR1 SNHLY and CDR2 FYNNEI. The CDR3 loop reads CASSEGLAASYEQYF. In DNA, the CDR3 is TGTGCCAGCAGTGAGGGACTAGCGGCCTCCTACGAGCAGTACTTC.

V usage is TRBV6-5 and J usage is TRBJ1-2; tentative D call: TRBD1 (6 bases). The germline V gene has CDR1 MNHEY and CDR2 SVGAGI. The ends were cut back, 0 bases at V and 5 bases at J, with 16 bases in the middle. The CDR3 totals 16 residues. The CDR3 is CASSYSRTGRGYGYTF. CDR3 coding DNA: TGTGCCAGCAGTTACTCGCGCACAGGGAGGGGGTATGGCTACACCTTC.

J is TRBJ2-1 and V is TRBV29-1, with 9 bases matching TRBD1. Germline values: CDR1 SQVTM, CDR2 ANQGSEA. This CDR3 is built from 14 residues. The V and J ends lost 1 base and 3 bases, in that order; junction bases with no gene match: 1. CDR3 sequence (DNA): TGCAGCGTTGAAGGACAGGGGGTCTACAATGAGCAGTTCTTC. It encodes CSVEGQGVYNEQFF.

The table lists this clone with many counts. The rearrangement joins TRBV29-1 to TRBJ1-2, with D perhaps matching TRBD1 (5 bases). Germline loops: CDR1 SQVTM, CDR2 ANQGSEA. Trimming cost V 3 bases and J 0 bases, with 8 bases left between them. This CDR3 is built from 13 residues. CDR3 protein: CSVDQGTNYGYTF. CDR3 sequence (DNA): TGCAGCGTTGATCAGGGAACTAACTATGGCTACACCTTC. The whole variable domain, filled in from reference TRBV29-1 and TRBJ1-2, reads SAVISQKPSRDICQRGTSLTIQCQVDSQVTMMFWYRQQPGQSLTLIATANQGSEATYESGFVIDKFPISRPNLTFSTLTVSNMSPEDSSIYLCSVDQGTNYGYTFGSGTRLTVV.

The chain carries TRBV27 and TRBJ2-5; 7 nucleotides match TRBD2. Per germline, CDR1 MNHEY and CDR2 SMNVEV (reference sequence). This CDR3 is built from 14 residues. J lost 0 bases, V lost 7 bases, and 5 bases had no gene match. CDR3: CASNSLADQETQYF. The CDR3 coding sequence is TGTGCCAGCAACTCCCTAGCGGACCAAGAGACCCAGTACTTC.

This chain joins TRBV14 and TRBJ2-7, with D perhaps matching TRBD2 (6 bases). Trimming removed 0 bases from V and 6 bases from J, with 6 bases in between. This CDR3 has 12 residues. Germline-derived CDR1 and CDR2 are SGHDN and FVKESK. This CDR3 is CASSQEGGEQYF. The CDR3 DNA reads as TGTGCCAGCAGCCAAGAGGGAGGCGAGCAGTACTTC.

Here the CDR3 reads CATSAPGLVYEQYF. CDR3 in DNA: TGTGCCACCAGCGCCCCGGGACTAGTATACGAGCAGTACTTC. The chain is built from TRBV15 and TRBJ2-7, with 8 bases identical to TRBD2. Trimming took 5 bases from V and 4 from J; bases not matched to a gene: 7. This CDR3 spans 14 amino acids. Germline-derived CDR1 and CDR2 are LNHNV and YYDKDF (reference sequence).

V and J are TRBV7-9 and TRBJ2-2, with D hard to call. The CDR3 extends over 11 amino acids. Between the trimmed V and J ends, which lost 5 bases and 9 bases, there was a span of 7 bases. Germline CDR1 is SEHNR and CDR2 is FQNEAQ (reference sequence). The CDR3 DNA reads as TGTGCCAGCAGCAGACGACGGGAGCTGTTTTTT. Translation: CASSRRRELFF.